The source of this T cell receptor (beta chain) is a study of blood T cell repertoires in COVID-19. On the study more broadly: The origin of the acute and convalescent COVID-19 samples was the United States, Italy and Spain. Sources were T cells, B-cell-depleted T cells, or PBMCs; the material itself was cDNA or gDNA.

In the original processing: Scientists estimated how many nucleated cells there were by amplifying reference gene primers. Measured with immunoSEQ multiplex PCR; TCRdb has only the in-frame clones, and not every one. V and J calls and clone size are those listed in that table; D and trimming were worked out from the DNA. The sample carries under 120,000 clones, 69% recorded once. The CDR3 loop spans 17 amino acids. V shed 3 bases and J shed 3 bases, with 17 bases lying between them. Looked up from germline, CDR1 is LGHDT and CDR2 is YNNKEL (reference sequence). The genes are TRBV3-1 (or the pseudogene TRBV3-2) and TRBJ1-4, with a possible D match to TRBD1 (5 bases). The source material was peripheral blood. This sequence originates from a man of 80 years or more with acute or convalescent COVID-19. The CDR3 region has the DNA TGTGCCAGCAGCCAGTCAGGGCTAAGGGGTGCTAATGAAAAACTGTTTTTT. Translating it yields CASSQSGLRGANEKLFF.